What follows are 6 T cell receptor beta chains derived from one specimen sequenced in a study of T-cell reconstitution after alpha-beta-depleted transplantation in children. As it was prepared, the TCRbeta library received unique molecular identifiers. TCRdb passed the PCR reads through MiXCR, listing each CDR3 protein once. The profile shows roughly 670,000 distinct CDR3 sequences, under 15% of them singletons. Specimen: PBMCs, collected before TCRalphabeta/CD19-depleted stem cell transplant. The receptors were gathered from a girl aged 2-10 years with congenital amegakaryocytic thrombocytopenia, due to receive a stem cell transplant.

This clonotype was recorded at least ten times. The chain employs TRBV20-1 and TRBJ2-7; possible D gene TRBD1, 6 bases. Looked up from germline, CDR1 is DFQATT and CDR2 is SNEGSKA (reference sequence). The CDR3 sequence is 13 residues long. The V end lost 6 bases, the J end lost 2 bases, and 14 bases lay between the germline ends. CDR3 region: CSAHNRQAYEQYF. DNA for the CDR3: TGCAGTGCCCACAACAGACAGGCCTACGAGCAGTACTTC.

This chain's CDR3 is CASSLPVGTQYF. The DNA of the CDR3 is TGTGCCAGCAGCTTGCCGGTGGGGACCCAGTACTTC. The chain is built from TRBV5-6 and TRBJ2-5; D is uncertain. The CDR3 length is 12 residues. Germline CDR1 is SGHDT and CDR2 is YYEEEE. V gave up 1 base and J gave up 7 bases, with 8 bases separating them. The full variable domain, in which reference TRBV5-6 and TRBJ2-5 provide the parts outside the CDR3, is DAGVTQSPTHLIKTRGQQVTLRCSPKSGHDTVSWYQQALGQGPQFIFQYYEEEERQRGNFPDRFSGHQFPNYSSELNVNALLLGDSALYLCASSLPVGTQYFGPGTRLLVL.

This clonotype was picked up many times. The chain employs TRBV6-5 and TRBJ1-1, with D possibly TRBD1 on 5 matching bases. V lost 10 bases and J 2 bases, leaving 11 bases between the germline ends. Germline values: CDR1 MNHEY, CDR2 SVGAGI. The CDR3 has 12 amino acids. The CDR3 sequence: CATGTYNTEAFF. The CDR3 nucleotides read TGTGCCACCGGGACTTATAACACTGAAGCTTTCTTT.

Many counts were recorded for this clonotype. The rearrangement links TRBV29-1 to TRBJ2-3, with TRBD2 as a possible D gene (6 bases). The CDR3 sequence is 17 residues long. Germline CDR1 and CDR2: SQVTM and ANQGSEA. Trimming removed 3 bases at V and 7 bases at J, with 26 bases between. This chain's CDR3 is CSVEGVFARGGIYTQYF. The CDR3 DNA reads as TGCAGCGTTGAGGGGGTTTTTGCGCGTGGCGGGATTTATACGCAGTATTTT.

This clonotype was found many times. The CDR3 sequence: CASSLTWAGQETQYF. CDR3 coding DNA: TGTGCCAGCAGCCTTACCTGGGCAGGTCAAGAGACCCAGTACTTC. The gene calls are TRBV5-6 and TRBJ2-5; D gene unclear. Looked up from germline, CDR1 is SGHDT and CDR2 is YYEEEE. The CDR3 covers 15 residues. With 4 bases removed from V and 2 bases from J, the gap between germline ends came to 15 bases.

There are many counts of this clonotype. The V gene is TRBV4-2, the J gene TRBJ2-7, with a weak D call TRBD1 (6 bases). The CDR3 covers 14 residues. Germline lookup yields CDR1 LGHNA and CDR2 YNFKEQ. Trimming removed 3 bases from V and 1 base from J, with 10 bases in between. DNA for the CDR3: TGTGCCAGCAGCCATGACAGGACTTCCTACGAGCAGTACTTC. It translates to CASSHDRTSYEQYF.